Listed below are T cell receptor beta chains from one sample, sequenced in a study of control samples from healthy donors and cancer patients. The method was immunoSEQ multiplex PCR; TCRdb's version includes in-frame clones alone and lacks a portion of them. The sample totals some 180,000 clones; its top ten clones hold around 2%. Sequenced: blood. The receptors stem from a woman aged 30 to 39 in good health. Each CDR3 is given with its conserved first and last residue. A D gene is named only where the DNA matches it firmly.

NA	TRBV6-4	TRBJ2-3	CASRRAGPTDTQYF	TGTGCCAGCCGCAGGGCAGGGCCCACAGATACGCAGTATTTT
NA	TRBV28	TRBJ2-1	CASSFPRLLSPTDEQFF	TGTGCCAGCAGTTTCCCCAGACTACTTTCCCCAACTGATGAGCAGTTCTTC
NA	TRBV4-2	TRBJ1-2	CASSQDSYGDLYGYTF	TGTGCCAGCAGCCAAGATAGCTACGGAGACCTCTATGGCTACACCTTC
NA	TRBV6-5	TRBJ1-6	CASSYFRGRGSPLHF	TGTGCCAGCAGTTACTTCAGGGGTAGGGGTTCACCCCTCCACTTT
NA	TRBV27	TRBJ1-1	CASLNWAGTHTEAFF	TGTGCCAGTCTCAACTGGGCAGGGACGCACACTGAAGCTTTCTTT
NA	TRBV7-9	TRBJ1-3	CASSLLGTEGNTIYF	TGTGCCAGCAGCTTATTAGGTACAGAAGGAAACACCATATATTTT
NA	TRBV28	TRBJ1-1	CASSFRGGNTEAFF	TGTGCCAGCAGTTTCCGGGGGGGGAACACTGAAGCTTTCTTT
NA	TRBV3-1/TRBV3-2	TRBJ2-5	CASSQIPTQETQYF	TGTGCCAGCAGCCAAATTCCTACCCAAGAGACCCAGTACTTC
NA	TRBV9	TRBJ1-6	CASSDYGGLGSYNSPLHF	TGTGCCAGCAGCGATTACGGTGGTTTGGGTTCCTATAATTCACCCCTCCACTTT
NA	TRBV6-6	TRBJ1-6	CASIAEGFFSPLHF	TGTGCCAGCATAGCCGAAGGGTTTTTTTCACCCCTCCACTTT
NA	TRBV28	TRBJ1-5	CASLTSTHSHYQPQHF	TGTGCCAGCTTGACCTCGACACATTCTCACTATCAGCCCCAGCATTTT
TRBD2	TRBV4-3	TRBJ2-3	CASSPLLGLAGIGTDTQYF	TGCGCCAGCAGCCCCCTACTCGGACTAGCGGGGATTGGCACAGATACGCAGTATTTT
TRBD1	TRBV28	TRBJ1-2	CASSLGRGDYGYTF	TGTGCCAGCAGTTTGGGCAGGGGGGACTATGGCTACACCTTC
TRBD1	TRBV6-5	TRBJ1-4	CASSYSSRGREKLFF	TGTGCCAGCAGTTACTCGAGCAGGGGGCGAGAAAAACTGTTTTTT
NA	TRBV2	TRBJ1-5	CASRKGEHSNQPQHF	TGTGCCAGCAGGAAGGGGGAGCATAGCAATCAGCCCCAGCATTTT
NA	TRBV7-8	TRBJ2-7	CASSLGAASYEQYF	TGTGCCAGCAGCTTAGGGGCAGCTTCCTACGAGCAGTACTTC
NA	TRBV4-1	TRBJ1-5	CASSQDGRDGQPQHF	TGCGCCAGCAGCCAAGATGGCAGGGACGGGCAGCCCCAGCATTTT
NA	TRBV9	TRBJ1-1	CASSVTATSYAEAFF	TGTGCCAGCAGCGTAACAGCCACCTCATACGCTGAAGCTTTCTTT
NA	TRBV7-2	TRBJ1-5	CASSLDLPPGGSNQPQHF	TGTGCCAGCAGCTTAGATCTTCCTCCCGGGGGGAGCAATCAGCCCCAGCATTTT
NA	TRBV28	TRBJ1-5	CASSFPKMRGPINQPQHF	TGTGCCAGCAGTTTCCCAAAAATGAGAGGACCAATCAATCAGCCCCAGCATTTT
NA	TRBV28	TRBJ2-7	CASSAGSYEQYF	TGTGCCAGCAGTGCAGGGAGCTACGAGCAGTACTTC
TRBD2	TRBV28	TRBJ2-3	CASSLTTSGGDTQYF	TGTGCCAGCAGTTTAACGACTAGCGGGGGAGATACGCAGTATTTT
NA	TRBV7-2	TRBJ1-1	CASSLGQDRNAFF	TGTGCCAGCAGCTTAGGACAGGACAGAAACGCTTTCTTT
NA	TRBV23-1	TRBJ1-3	CASSPQGPSSGNTIYF	TGCGCCAGCAGCCCTCAGGGACCGAGCTCTGGAAACACCATATATTTT
NA	TRBV4-3	TRBJ1-6	CASSQDLVRSDNSPLHF	TGCGCCAGCAGCCAAGATCTCGTGCGGAGTGATAATTCACCCCTCCACTTT
NA	TRBV23-1	TRBJ2-5	CASSQLTRSTGSQETQYF	TGCGCCAGCAGTCAATTGACTAGGTCGACAGGGTCCCAAGAGACCCAGTACTTC
NA	TRBV19	TRBJ2-7	CASSIVPGNNYEQYF	TGTGCCAGTAGTATAGTACCCGGCAACAACTACGAGCAGTACTTC
TRBD1	TRBV23-1	TRBJ2-7	CASSQSQVEVQGKFDEQYF	TGCGCCAGCAGTCAATCACAAGTCGAGGTACAGGGGAAGTTCGACGAGCAGTACTTC
NA	TRBV10-2	TRBJ2-2	CASSGRINTGELFF	TGCGCCAGCAGTGGGCGGATAAACACCGGGGAGCTGTTTTTT
TRBD1	TRBV6-2/TRBV6-3	TRBJ2-7	CASSPRALGTGDYEQYF	TGTGCCAGCAGTCCCAGAGCCCTGGGGACAGGGGACTACGAGCAGTACTTC
NA	TRBV11-2	TRBJ1-1	CASRWGAPEGVTEAFF	TGTGCCAGCAGGTGGGGGGCGCCGGAAGGAGTCACTGAAGCTTTCTTT
NA	TRBV6-6	TRBJ2-7	CASSGTTYEQYF	TGTGCCAGCAGCGGGACAACCTACGAGCAGTACTTC
TRBD1	TRBV29-1	TRBJ1-2	CSVEGPTGKNYGYTF	TGCAGCGTTGAAGGTCCGACAGGGAAGAACTATGGCTACACCTTC
NA	TRBV11-2	TRBJ2-7	CASSSELGFNEQYF	TGTGCCAGCAGCTCAGAATTGGGGTTCAACGAGCAGTACTTC
NA	TRBV6-5	TRBJ1-2	CASTARGRRGYTF	TGTGCCAGCACCGCACGAGGGAGAAGGGGCTACACCTTC
NA	TRBV6-6	TRBJ1-5	CASTGQGSQPQHF	TGTGCCAGCACGGGCCAGGGAAGTCAGCCCCAGCATTTT
TRBD1	TRBV29-1	TRBJ1-5	CSVAGTGGNRPQHF	TGCAGCGTTGCCGGGACAGGGGGCAACCGGCCCCAGCATTTT
NA	TRBV27	TRBJ1-4	CASSPRSAKPRREKLFF	TGTGCCAGCAGTCCCAGGAGTGCAAAACCTCGTCGAGAAAAACTGTTTTTT
NA	TRBV30	TRBJ1-5	CAWSRQANQPQHF	TGTGCCTGGAGTCGACAGGCTAATCAGCCCCAGCATTTT
NA	TRBV5-8	TRBJ1-5	CASSLVFGNPGAPQHF	TGTGCCAGCAGCTTAGTCTTCGGCAACCCAGGGGCGCCCCAGCATTTT
TRBD2	TRBV7-2	TRBJ2-3	CASSLVGLAGRVF	TGTGCCAGCAGCTTAGTCGGACTAGCGGGGAGGGTTTTT
NA	TRBV28	TRBJ1-1	CASRPYMQGSTTEAFF	TGTGCCAGCAGACCTTATATGCAGGGATCGACCACTGAAGCTTTCTTT
TRBD1	TRBV5-1	TRBJ2-1	CASSLAGQGAGNEQFF	TGCGCCAGCAGCTTGGCCGGACAGGGGGCGGGAAATGAGCAGTTCTTC
NA	TRBV5-4	TRBJ1-2	CASSLSWVGGYTF	TGTGCCAGCAGCTTGTCTTGGGTGGGTGGCTACACCTTC
NA	TRBV29-1	TRBJ2-2	CSAKEGAGTGELFF	TGCAGCGCCAAGGAGGGGGCAGGCACCGGGGAGCTGTTTTTT
TRBD1	TRBV2	TRBJ2-2	CASSGQGAIGELFF	TGTGCCAGCAGTGGACAGGGAGCTATCGGGGAGCTGTTTTTT
NA	TRBV5-4	TRBJ1-1	CASSQPGAEAFF	TGTGCCAGCAGCCAGCCCGGGGCTGAAGCTTTCTTT
NA	TRBV10-3	TRBJ1-2	CAISEVVPSGGYTF	TGTGCCATCAGTGAGGTGGTTCCTTCGGGGGGCTACACCTTC
NA	TRBV6-6	TRBJ1-1	CASSSGLYTEAFF	TGTGCCAGCAGTTCGGGGTTGTACACTGAAGCTTTCTTT